This TCR beta chain stems from a study of blood T cell repertoires in COVID-19. The wider study: Sample material is recorded as cDNA or gDNA derived from T cells, B-cell-depleted T cells, or PBMCs.

Authors' methods: Researchers report that nucleated cell counts were estimated from reference gene primer amplification. The data were produced by immunoSEQ multiplex PCR, yet TCRdb's version contains in-frame clones alone and is incomplete. V, J and clone size are taken as reported in that table, and D and trimming were inferred from the DNA itself. The sample lists some 670,000 clones, 90% seen once, with approximately 0.3% in the top ten. V was clipped by 5 bases and J by 4 bases; unmatched bases: 16. The germline CDR1 and CDR2 sequences are MNHNY and SVGAGI (reference sequence). The CDR3 runs to 19 residues.

The sequenced sample was peripheral blood. V is TRBV6-6 and J is TRBJ1-6, with 8 positions matching TRBD1. The sequence was obtained from a woman between 18 and 29 years old with acute or convalescent COVID-19. CDR3 sequence reads: CASSPSPRGRVGYNSPLHF. The CDR3 DNA sequence: TGTGCCAGCAGTCCCTCCCCCAGGGGGCGAGTTGGGTATAATTCACCCCTCCACTTT.